This T cell receptor (beta chain) was observed in a study of regulatory T cells in long-lasting Graves disease. The sample's time point: persistent/refractory GD, antithyroid drugs over 5 years with positive TRAb. RNA extracted from PBMCs served as the sequencing template. It was by American Thyroid Association guidelines that Graves' disease was diagnosed. V gave up 3 bases and J gave up 3 bases, with 11 bases separating them. This CDR3 is built from 14 residues. Whole-study results and caveats: Those with persistent disease had in common more public clonotypes (2,741) than new patients (about 900). TRBV28, TRBJ1-2 and TRBJ2-5 were favored in persistent disease.

Both iRepertoire HTBI primers and Arm-PCR of CDR3 regions were used to build the TCR beta libraries. TCRdb analysed the multiplex PCR reads with MiXCR anew, one entry per CDR3 protein. The sample includes roughly 500,000 distinct CDR3 sequences, 20% to 25% of them seen just once. Many counts were recorded for this clonotype. Its antigen is not identified. Sequencing used peripheral blood mononuclear cells (PBMCs), obtained when the disease was refractory, from a patient treated with antithyroid drugs. The source is a female donor with Graves disease. The chain carries TRBV12-3 or TRBV12-4 and TRBJ1-1; D gene unclear. The CDR3 loop reads CASSFGRGDTEAFF. CDR3 sequence (DNA): TGTGCCAGCAGTTTCGGACGCGGGGACACTGAAGCTTTCTTT.